The present T cell receptor (beta chain) was sequenced within a study of human T cells and chemical hapten exposure. The ends were cut back, 5 bases at V and 3 bases at J, with 9 bases in the middle. This CDR3 is 13 amino acids long. Germline V lookup: CDR1 MNHEY, CDR2 SVGAGI. MiXCR, applied by TCRdb to the RACE reads, yields one record per CDR3 protein. Of roughly 81,000 distinct CDR3 sequences in the sample, over 6.5% were seen once. Time point here: pre-sensitization, week 0. Treatment denoted: therapeutic diphenylcyclopropenone sensitization with weekly scalp DPC. The chain employs TRBV6-5 and TRBJ2-3; the D gene is possibly TRBD2 (5 bases). The receptor's source is a man in his forties with alopecia areata. Some clones in this sample may be carry-over from other donors' samples. This sample comprised whole blood, obtained in connection with sensitization to the hapten diphenylcyclopropenone (DPC). In DNA form, the CDR3 reads TGTGCCAGCAGTCCCTGGGAGACAGATACGCAGTATTTT. Protein sequence: CASSPWETDTQYF.